Detailed here is one TCR beta chain. Antigen unknown. The sample is drawn from a study of CD8+ T cells in alopecia areata. Study-wide results and caveats: Scalp clonality, along with expanded CD8+ clones among the top 100, was significantly decreased by tofacitinib.

Treatment reported: oral pan-JAK inhibitor, 5-10 mg twice daily. Reverse transcribed after extraction, RNA yielded cDNA as the sequencing template. Sequencing was performed with immunoSEQ multiplex PCR; in TCRdb, only in-frame clones are kept and a portion is missing. In the table there are tens of thousands of clones, just over 65% of which are singletons. The V end lost 0 bases, the J end lost 4 bases, and 12 bases lay between the germline ends. From germline, CDR1 is MGHRA and CDR2 YSYEKL. The CDR3 loop spans 15 amino acids. The source material was CD8+ T cells sorted from blood, sampled at week 4, from a patient treated with tofacitinib. The gene calls are TRBV4-1 and TRBJ1-1; D remains unclear. The clonotype originates from a human donor with alopecia areata. The CDR3 DNA reads as TGCGCCAGCAGCCAAGATCTTGGAGGGCTCACTGAAGCTTTCTTT. Its translation is CASSQDLGGLTEAFF.